Each of the 2 T cell receptor beta chains below was sequenced from the same sample in a study of human T cells and chemical hapten exposure (dated by TCRdb to the early 2020s). The library was generated by RACE. TCRdb records NextSeq 500 as the sequencer. The public sequencing data were trimmed at Q25 with fastp and processed into clonotypes with MiXCR by TCRdb, which kept only in-frame beta chains. Entries are consolidated by CDR3 protein sequence, retaining the most common genes and DNA. In all, the sample holds under 400,000 distinct CDR3 sequences, and about 5.1% of those were seen once. Approximately 2.8% of the sample is taken by the ten largest. The meaning of the sample's time point label: pre-sensitization, week 0. Reading the label with the study, this specimen's treatment or condition is: therapeutic diphenylcyclopropenone sensitization with weekly scalp DPC. Sequencing was performed on whole blood, taken in connection with sensitization to the hapten diphenylcyclopropenone (DPC). These TCRs come from a woman between 45 and 60 years old with alopecia areata. Some clones in this sample may be carry-over from other donors' samples.

There are many counts of this clonotype. The genes are TRBV12-3 or TRBV12-4 and TRBJ2-7, with 11 bases lining up with TRBD2. The CDR3 covers 17 residues. Unmatched junction bases numbered 7, after V lost 3 bases and J lost 0 bases. DNA for the CDR3: TGTGCCAGCAGTTTCGCCGGGACTAGCGGCCTCTCCTACGAGCAGTACTTC. Protein product: CASSFAGTSGLSYEQYF.

This clonotype has more than one count but fewer than ten. The chain couples TRBV7-9 to TRBJ1-2; D is perhaps TRBD1 (6 bases). CDR1 is SEHNR, CDR2 FQNEAQ, per germline (reference sequence). Trimming pared 5 bases from V and 8 bases from J, leaving 15 bases between. The CDR3 extends over 13 amino acids. The CDR3 DNA sequence: TGTGCCAGCAGCCCATCCGGGACATGGGGCTACACCTTC. Amino acid sequence: CASSPSGTWGYTF. The full variable domain, in which reference TRBV7-9 and TRBJ1-2 provide the parts outside the CDR3, is DTGVSQNPRHKITKRGQNVTFRCDPISEHNRLYWYRQTLGQGPEFLTYFQNEAQLEKSRLLSDRFSAERPKGSFSTLEIQRTEQGDSAMYLCASSPSGTWGYTFGSGTRLTVV.